The entry below describes one T cell receptor (beta chain). This sample was included in a study of cytomegalovirus exposure and HLA in healthy donors. A multiplex PCR was run with 60 Vbeta primers and 13 Jbeta primers. The method was immunoSEQ multiplex PCR; TCRdb's version includes in-frame clones alone and lacks a portion of them. Of around 91,000 clones in the sample, 64% are singletons; the top ten hold around 2%. The V and J ends lost 8 bases and 3 bases respectively, with 13 bases between them. Germline V gene lookup returns CDR1 KGHSH and CDR2 LQKENI. This CDR3 comprises 13 residues. The clonotype was recovered from a human donor in good health. The chain has TRBV18 and TRBJ2-5; D ambiguous. Sequenced sample: PBMCs. In DNA form, the CDR3 reads TGTGCCAGCGTTTCGACAAAGGAAGAGACCCAGTACTTC. It translates to CASVSTKEETQYF.